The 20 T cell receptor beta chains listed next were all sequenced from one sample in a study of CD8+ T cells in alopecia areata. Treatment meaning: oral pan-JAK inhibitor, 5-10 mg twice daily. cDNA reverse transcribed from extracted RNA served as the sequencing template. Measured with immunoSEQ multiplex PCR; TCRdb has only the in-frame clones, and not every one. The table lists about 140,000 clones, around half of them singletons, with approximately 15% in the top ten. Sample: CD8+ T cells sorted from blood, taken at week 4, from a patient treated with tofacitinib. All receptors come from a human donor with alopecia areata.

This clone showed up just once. CDR3 residues: CASSPMDRFDSEQFF. The CDR3 nucleotides read TGCGCCAGCAGCCCTATGGACAGGTTTGATTCTGAGCAGTTCTTC. The chain couples TRBV5-1 to TRBJ2-1, with 7 bases aligning to TRBD1. The germline gives CDR1 SGHRS, CDR2 YFSETQ. The CDR3 runs to 15 residues. Unmatched junction bases numbered 13, after V lost 4 bases and J lost 9 bases.

The CDR3 is CASSSWGEEETQYF. CDR3 nucleotide sequence: TGTGCCAGCAGCTCTTGGGGGGAGGAAGAGACCCAGTACTTC. The chain has TRBV7-9 and TRBJ2-5, with D possibly TRBD2 on 6 matching bases. CDR1 and CDR2 from the germline V gene are SEHNR and FQNEAQ (reference sequence). This CDR3 is built from 14 residues. Trimming pared 4 bases from V and 3 bases from J, leaving 12 bases between.

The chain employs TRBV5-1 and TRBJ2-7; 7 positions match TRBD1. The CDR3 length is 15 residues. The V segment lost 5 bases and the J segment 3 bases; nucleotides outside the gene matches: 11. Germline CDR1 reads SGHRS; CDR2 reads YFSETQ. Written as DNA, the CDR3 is TGCGCCAGCAGAATTACAGGGGACCTTCTCTACGAGCAGTACTTC. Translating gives CASRITGDLLYEQYF.

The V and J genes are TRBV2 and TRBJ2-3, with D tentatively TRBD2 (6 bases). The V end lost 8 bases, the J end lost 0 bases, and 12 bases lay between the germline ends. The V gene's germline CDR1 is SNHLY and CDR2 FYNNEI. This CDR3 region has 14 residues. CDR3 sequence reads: CASVTRPSTDTQYF. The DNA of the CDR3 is TGTGCCAGCGTGACTAGACCTAGCACAGATACGCAGTATTTT.

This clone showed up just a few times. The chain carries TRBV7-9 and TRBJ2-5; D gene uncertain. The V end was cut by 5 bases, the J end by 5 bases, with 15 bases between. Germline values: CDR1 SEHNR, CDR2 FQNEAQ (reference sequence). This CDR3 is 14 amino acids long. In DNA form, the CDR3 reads TGTGCCAGCAGCCCCACTTATCCTGGGGAGACCCAGTACTTC. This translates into CASSPTYPGETQYF.

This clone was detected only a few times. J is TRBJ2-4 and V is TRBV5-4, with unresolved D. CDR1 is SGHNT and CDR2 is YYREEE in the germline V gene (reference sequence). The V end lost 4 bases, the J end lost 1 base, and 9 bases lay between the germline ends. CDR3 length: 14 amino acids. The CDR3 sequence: CASSHSEAKNIQYF. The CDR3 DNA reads TGTGCCAGCAGCCATTCCGAGGCCAAAAACATTCAGTACTTC.

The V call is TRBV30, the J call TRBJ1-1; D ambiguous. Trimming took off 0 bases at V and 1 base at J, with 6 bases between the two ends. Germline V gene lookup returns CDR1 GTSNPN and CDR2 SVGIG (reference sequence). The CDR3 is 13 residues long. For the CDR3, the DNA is TGTGCCTGGAGTGTCGGGTCGAACACTGAAGCTTTCTTT. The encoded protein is CAWSVGSNTEAFF.

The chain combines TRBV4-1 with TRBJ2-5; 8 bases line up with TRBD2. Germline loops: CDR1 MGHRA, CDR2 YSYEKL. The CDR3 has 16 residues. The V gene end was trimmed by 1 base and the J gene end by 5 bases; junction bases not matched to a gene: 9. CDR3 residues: CASSQARLAIRETQYF. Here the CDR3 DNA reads TGCGCCAGCAGCCAAGCCCGACTAGCGATAAGGGAGACCCAGTACTTC.

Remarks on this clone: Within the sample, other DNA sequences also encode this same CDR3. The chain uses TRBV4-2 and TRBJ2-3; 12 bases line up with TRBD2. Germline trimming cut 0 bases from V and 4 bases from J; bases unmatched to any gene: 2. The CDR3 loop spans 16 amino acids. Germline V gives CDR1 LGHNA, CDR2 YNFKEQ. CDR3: CASSQEASGGADTQYF. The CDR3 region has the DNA TGTGCCAGCAGCCAAGAGGCTAGCGGGGGGGCAGATACGCAGTATTTT.

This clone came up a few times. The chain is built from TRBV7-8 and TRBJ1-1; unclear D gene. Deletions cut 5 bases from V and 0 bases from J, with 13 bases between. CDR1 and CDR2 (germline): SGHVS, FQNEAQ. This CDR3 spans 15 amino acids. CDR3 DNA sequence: TGTGCCAGCAGCGAAGGAGGTGATATGAACACTGAAGCTTTCTTT. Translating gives CASSEGGDMNTEAFF.

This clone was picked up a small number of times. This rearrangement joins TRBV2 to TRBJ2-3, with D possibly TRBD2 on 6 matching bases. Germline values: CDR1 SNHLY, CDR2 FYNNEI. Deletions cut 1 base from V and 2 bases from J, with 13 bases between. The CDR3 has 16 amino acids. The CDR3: CASSEGRVWYTDTQYF. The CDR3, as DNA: TGTGCCAGCAGTGAAGGGAGGGTGTGGTACACAGATACGCAGTATTTT.

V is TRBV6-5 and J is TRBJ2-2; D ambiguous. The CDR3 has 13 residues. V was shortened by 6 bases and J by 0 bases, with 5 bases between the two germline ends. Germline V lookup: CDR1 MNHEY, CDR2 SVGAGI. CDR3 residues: CASRIANTGELFF. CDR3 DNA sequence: TGTGCCAGCAGGATCGCGAACACCGGGGAGCTGTTTTTT.

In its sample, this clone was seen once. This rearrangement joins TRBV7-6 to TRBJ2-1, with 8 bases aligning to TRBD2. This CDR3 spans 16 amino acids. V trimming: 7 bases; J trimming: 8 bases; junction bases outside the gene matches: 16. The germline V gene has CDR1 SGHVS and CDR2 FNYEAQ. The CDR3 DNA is TGTGCCAGCACCCGGGGTGGCGGGGGGTCTGGAGATGAGCAGTTCTTC. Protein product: CASTRGGGGSGDEQFF.

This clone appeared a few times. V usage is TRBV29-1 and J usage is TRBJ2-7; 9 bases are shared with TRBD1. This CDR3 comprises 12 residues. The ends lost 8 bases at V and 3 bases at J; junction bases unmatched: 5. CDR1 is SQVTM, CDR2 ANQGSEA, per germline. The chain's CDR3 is CSIGQGNYEQYF. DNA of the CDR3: TGCAGCATTGGACAGGGGAACTACGAGCAGTACTTC.

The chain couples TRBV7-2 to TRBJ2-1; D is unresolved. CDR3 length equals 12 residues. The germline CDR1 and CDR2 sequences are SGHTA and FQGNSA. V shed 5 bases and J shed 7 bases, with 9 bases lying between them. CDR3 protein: CASSKAGNEQFF. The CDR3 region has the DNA TGTGCCAGCAGCAAAGCCGGGAATGAGCAGTTCTTC.

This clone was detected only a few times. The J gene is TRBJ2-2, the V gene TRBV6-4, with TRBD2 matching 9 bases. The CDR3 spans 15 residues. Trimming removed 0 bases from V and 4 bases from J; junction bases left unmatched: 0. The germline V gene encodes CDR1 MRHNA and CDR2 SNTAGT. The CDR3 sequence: CASSDSRGGTGELFF. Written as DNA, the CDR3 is TGTGCCAGCAGTGACTCGCGGGGGGGCACCGGGGAGCTGTTTTTT.

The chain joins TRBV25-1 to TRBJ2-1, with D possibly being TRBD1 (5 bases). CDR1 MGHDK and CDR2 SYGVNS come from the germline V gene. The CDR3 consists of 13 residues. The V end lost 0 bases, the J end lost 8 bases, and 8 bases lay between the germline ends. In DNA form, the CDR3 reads TGTGCCAGCAGTGAATACAGGGATTATGAGCAGTTCTTC. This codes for CASSEYRDYEQFF. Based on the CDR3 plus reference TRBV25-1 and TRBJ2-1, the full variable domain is EADIYQTPRYLVIGTGKKITLECSQTMGHDKMYWYQQDPGMELHLIHYSYGVNSTEKGDLSSESTVSRIRTEHFPLTLESARPSHTSQYLCASSEYRDYEQFFGPGTRLTVL.

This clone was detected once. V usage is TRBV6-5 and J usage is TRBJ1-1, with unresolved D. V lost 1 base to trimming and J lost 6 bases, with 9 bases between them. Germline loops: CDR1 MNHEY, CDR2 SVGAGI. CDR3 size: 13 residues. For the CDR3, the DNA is TGTGCCAGCAGTTACTTGGGTGGAGCTGAAGCTTTCTTT. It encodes CASSYLGGAEAFF.

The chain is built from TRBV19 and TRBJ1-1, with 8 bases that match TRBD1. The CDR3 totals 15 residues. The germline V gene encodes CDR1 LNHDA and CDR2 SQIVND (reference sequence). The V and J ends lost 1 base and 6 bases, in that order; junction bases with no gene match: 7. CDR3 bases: TGTGCCAGTAGTATAGGCCACAGGGGGATGGCTGAAGCTTTCTTT. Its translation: CASSIGHRGMAEAFF.

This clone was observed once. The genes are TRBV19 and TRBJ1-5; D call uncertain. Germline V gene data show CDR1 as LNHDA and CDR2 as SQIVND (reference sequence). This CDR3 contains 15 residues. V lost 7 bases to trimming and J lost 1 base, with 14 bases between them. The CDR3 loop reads CASTHLLESNQPQHF. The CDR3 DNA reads TGTGCCAGTACCCATTTATTAGAAAGCAATCAGCCCCAGCATTTT.